This TCR beta chain comes out of a study of shared clonotypes between healthy human individuals. V lost 3 bases, J lost 1 base, and 7 bases stayed unmatched. The CDR3 is made up of 17 amino acids. The V gene's germline CDR1 is SGHVS and CDR2 FNYEAQ. CD45RO-negative, CCR7-selected cells formed the naive CD8 fraction, which excluded terminally differentiated effector memory CD45RA+ cells. Every donor was a Caucasian adult from Nashville, Tennessee. Clones were sequenced by immunoSEQ multiplex PCR, and TCRdb holds only the in-frame ones, with some missing. The profile shows 2 million or so clones, about 95% of them singletons.

The rearrangement links TRBV7-6 to TRBJ2-5, with 11 bases aligning to TRBD1. The TCR was taken from a man aged 18-30 years in good health. The sample comprised naive CD8+ T cells sorted from blood. The CDR3 coding sequence is TGTGCCAGCAGCTTTGGGGACAGGGGGGCTCTCCAAGAGACCCAGTACTTC. Translating it yields CASSFGDRGALQETQYF.